These 19 T cell receptor beta chains share one sample of origin, sequenced in a study of cytomegalovirus exposure and HLA in healthy donors. The PCR contained 60 Vbeta and 13 Jbeta primers. Only in-frame clones appear in the TCRdb table, and some are missing; sequencing was by immunoSEQ multiplex PCR. The sample consists of hundreds of thousands of clones, around 79% of them appearing once. Sequenced material: PBMCs. The source of these receptors is a girl aged 2 to 9 in good health and CMV-seronegative.

The J gene is TRBJ1-2, the V gene TRBV19; a weak D match, TRBD1 (5 bases). Germline lookup yields CDR1 LNHDA and CDR2 SQIVND (reference sequence). CDR3 size: 13 residues. Trimming took 2 bases from V and 6 from J, leaving 10 bases between them. In DNA, the CDR3 is TGTGCCAGTAGTATAAGATCGGGGGATGGCTACACCTTC. It yields the protein CASSIRSGDGYTF.

The chain employs TRBV2 and TRBJ1-2, with unresolved D. This CDR3 comprises 13 residues. CDR1 is SNHLY and CDR2 is FYNNEI in the germline V gene. V lost 3 bases to trimming and J lost 5 bases, with 10 bases between them. The CDR3 nucleotides are TGTGCCAGCAGTGACGGGGTAGGGTATGGCTACACCTTC. Translated: CASSDGVGYGYTF.

The J gene is TRBJ2-3, the V gene TRBV11-1, with 10 bases lining up with TRBD2. After removal of 7 bases from V and 2 bases from J, the junction contained 9 bases not matched to a gene. This CDR3 has 16 residues. Germline assignment: CDR1 SGHAT and CDR2 FQDESV (reference sequence). CDR3 nucleotide sequence: TGTGCCAGCACCGTCGGACTAGCGGTAAACACAGATACGCAGTATTTT. Translating gives CASTVGLAVNTDTQYF.

In regard to this clone: The sample has other DNA sequences that encode this CDR3 too. The CDR3 sequence: CASSLGLAGGTDTQYF. In DNA form, the CDR3 reads TGTGCCAGCAGCTTGGGATTAGCGGGGGGGACAGATACGCAGTATTTT. The rearrangement joins TRBV5-6 to TRBJ2-3; 11 positions match TRBD2. In germline, CDR1 is SGHDT, CDR2 YYEEEE. V was pared by 0 bases and J by 3 bases, with 3 bases of the junction left unmatched. The CDR3 runs 16 residues.

The chain is built from TRBV5-1 and TRBJ2-5; TRBD1 agrees at 7 bases. V lost 3 bases and J lost 1; bases outside the gene matches: 3. This CDR3 contains 14 residues. The germline V gene encodes CDR1 SGHRS and CDR2 YFSETQ. The CDR3 is CASSSGQPQETQYF. The CDR3, as DNA: TGCGCCAGCAGCTCGGGACAGCCCCAAGAGACCCAGTACTTC.

The chain recombines TRBV6-5 with TRBJ2-7; 9 nucleotides align to TRBD2. Germline CDR1 and CDR2: MNHEY and SVGAGI. The J segment lost 4 bases and the V segment lost 2 bases, leaving 0 bases of the junction unmatched. There are 13 residues in the CDR3. CDR3: CASSYTSGYEQYF. For the CDR3, the DNA is TGTGCCAGCAGTTACACTAGCGGGTACGAGCAGTACTTC.

The chain uses TRBV27 and TRBJ1-2, with 7 bases aligning to TRBD1. This CDR3 region has 17 residues. V dropped 7 bases and J dropped 1; count of bases not matched to a gene: 15. Germline-derived CDR1 and CDR2 are MNHEY and SMNVEV (reference sequence). CDR3 sequence reads: CASILGRRGQDNYGYTF. The DNA of the CDR3 is TGTGCCAGCATCCTGGGTAGGAGGGGGCAAGATAACTATGGCTACACCTTC.

V gene TRBV7-9 combines with J gene TRBJ2-7, with D perhaps TRBD2 (6 bases). Germline assignment: CDR1 SEHNR and CDR2 FQNEAQ (reference sequence). This CDR3 region has 12 residues. Deletions cut 8 bases from V and 4 bases from J, with 12 bases between. The CDR3 here is CASGHGGYEQYF. The CDR3 nucleotides read TGTGCCAGCGGTCATGGGGGGTACGAGCAGTACTTC.

This chain connects TRBV27 to TRBJ1-1; D is unresolved. V dropped 2 bases and J dropped 4 bases, with 8 bases sitting between them. Germline CDR1 is MNHEY and CDR2 is SMNVEV (reference sequence). The CDR3 contains 13 residues. The CDR3 coding sequence is TGTGCCAGCAGTTTAACGAGGAGCACTGAAGCTTTCTTT. This sequence encodes CASSLTRSTEAFF.

The chain is built from TRBV2 and TRBJ1-2, with 7 bases lining up with TRBD1. V shed 5 bases, J shed 2 bases, and the junction held 5 bases outside the gene matches. The CDR3 loop spans 14 amino acids. Germline V gene data show CDR1 as SNHLY and CDR2 as FYNNEI. The CDR3 nucleotides read TGTGCCAGCAGTTGGAAACAGGGGAACTATGGCTACACCTTC. It yields the protein CASSWKQGNYGYTF.

This chain connects TRBV6-6 to TRBJ2-7, with no clear D. The CDR3 sequence is 13 residues long. Germline V gene sequence: CDR1 MNHNY, CDR2 SVGAGI (reference sequence). Trimming took 5 bases from V and 4 from J, leaving 12 bases between them. For the CDR3, the DNA is TGTGCCAGCAGTCAGGTGGTTCCTTACGAGCAGTACTTC. This sequence encodes CASSQVVPYEQYF.

The chain recombines TRBV5-4 with TRBJ1-2, with 7 bases fitting TRBD1. This CDR3 is built from 14 residues. CDR1 and CDR2 from the germline V gene are SGHNT and YYREEE (reference sequence). Losses at the gene ends were 1 base for V and 5 bases for J; bases not matched to a gene: 5. The CDR3 reads CASSLPGQPYGYTF. For the CDR3, the DNA is TGTGCCAGCAGCTTGCCGGGACAGCCATATGGCTACACCTTC.

The chain recombines TRBV5-1 with TRBJ1-1; 7 nucleotides agree with TRBD1. Trimming cost V 3 bases and J 3 bases; bases outside gene matches: 2. This CDR3 comprises 13 residues. CDR1 and CDR2 (germline): SGHRS, YFSETQ. The CDR3 here is CASSYDRDTEAFF. DNA for the CDR3: TGCGCCAGCAGCTACGACAGGGACACTGAAGCTTTCTTT.

This clone was counted once. The chain recombines TRBV4-1 with TRBJ2-7, with 8 bases fitting TRBD2. Germline-derived CDR1 and CDR2 are MGHRA and YSYEKL. V was pared by 4 bases and J by 4 bases, with 3 bases of the junction left unmatched. CDR3 length equals 13 residues. Here the CDR3 reads CASSPGLAYEQYF. CDR3 in DNA: TGCGCCAGCAGCCCCGGACTAGCTTACGAGCAGTACTTC.

The chain recombines TRBV18 with TRBJ2-7; 9 nucleotides match TRBD2. The CDR3 loop spans 14 amino acids. The V segment lost 6 bases and the J segment 4 bases; nucleotides outside the gene matches: 7. The germline gives CDR1 KGHSH, CDR2 LQKENI. The CDR3 DNA follows: TGTGCCAGCTCGGTTAGCGGGAGAGGTTACGAGCAGTACTTC. The encoded protein is CASSVSGRGYEQYF.

As for this clone: The same CDR3 can be traced to other DNA sequences in this sample. The J gene is TRBJ2-5, the V gene TRBV18; TRBD1 is a possible D gene (5 bases). V was clipped by 6 bases and J by 2 bases, with 10 bases between them. Germline values: CDR1 KGHSH, CDR2 LQKENI. The CDR3 contains 13 residues. The CDR3 nucleotides are TGTGCCAGCTCCCGCGACAGACAAGAGACCCAGTACTTC. Translated, it gives CASSRDRQETQYF.

Details on this clone: This specimen includes other DNA sequences encoding the same CDR3. The chain employs TRBV6-5 and TRBJ1-2, with TRBD1 as a possible D gene (5 bases). Germline-derived CDR1 and CDR2 are MNHEY and SVGAGI. V dropped 6 bases and J dropped 6 bases, with 14 bases sitting between them. The CDR3 extends over 13 amino acids. The chain's CDR3 is CASSYRTHHGYTF. CDR3 DNA: TGTGCCAGCAGCTACAGGACACATCATGGCTACACCTTC.

Comments on this clone: One end of the junction does not line up with germline, which may come from a read error. The V and J genes are TRBV5-1 and TRBJ2-6; 7 positions match TRBD1. The CDR3 runs 16 residues. Looked up from germline, CDR1 is SGHRS and CDR2 is YFSETQ. In nucleotides, the CDR3 is TGCGCCAGCAGCTGGGGACAGTTCTCTGGGGCCAACGTCCTGACTTTT. Encoded protein: CASSWGQFSGANVLTF.

The chain couples TRBV6-1 to TRBJ2-1; 8 bases line up with TRBD2. CDR1 MNHNS and CDR2 SASEGT come from the germline V gene. After removal of 4 bases from V and 6 bases from J, the junction contained 5 bases not matched to a gene. The CDR3 loop spans 14 amino acids. In nucleotides, the CDR3 is TGTGCCAGCAGTGGGGGACTAGAAATCAATGAGCAGTTCTTC. It specifies CASSGGLEINEQFF.